This T cell receptor (beta chain) derives from a study of T cell responses to AZD1222 COVID-19 vaccine. The CDR3 sequence is 15 residues long. V lost 3 bases and J 3 bases, leaving 15 bases between the germline ends. Germline assignment: CDR1 MNHEY and CDR2 SMNVEV (reference sequence). Second doses were pooled across both intervals (about 4 or about 12 weeks). Data came from immunoSEQ multiplex PCR; TCRdb stores just in-frame clones and leaves some out. The profile shows about 77,000 clones, around 90% of them singletons. Sequencing used peripheral blood, obtained 28 days after the second AZD1222 dose. The rearrangement uses TRBV27 and TRBJ2-7; possibly TRBD1 for D (7 bases). The clonotype originates from an adult who received the AZD1222 COVID-19 vaccine. CDR3: CASSLAGQKVYEQYF. The CDR3 DNA reads TGTGCCAGCAGTTTGGCGGGACAGAAGGTCTACGAGCAGTACTTC.